This TCR beta chain was obtained from a study of patients and donors after allogeneic stem cell transplantation. The germline V and J ends were trimmed by 3 bases and 4 bases, with 18 bases remaining between them. The germline gives CDR1 KGHSH, CDR2 LQKENI. The CDR3 spans 17 residues. Using its own MiXCR run on the RT-PCR reads, TCRdb lists one record per CDR3 protein. The profile shows 9,000 or so distinct CDR3 sequences, about 4% of them singletons. Sequencing used blood, either unsorted or a sorted T cell fraction (not recorded which). V is TRBV18 and J is TRBJ2-2; D uncertain. This clonotype originated in a human donor who was either an allogeneic HSCT recipient or a stem cell or donor lymphocyte infusion donor (not recorded which). It is not recorded whose cells these are; they may come from a transplant donor. In DNA form, the CDR3 reads TGTGCCAGCTCACCGGTCATCCTGTCGAGAGTCACCGGGGAGCTGTTTTTT. Protein sequence: CASSPVILSRVTGELFF.